This is a list of T cell receptor beta chains from one sample in a study of Graves' ophthalmopathy and Graves' hyperthyroidism. Each CDR3 protein gets one entry after TCRdb re-called the multiplex PCR reads with MiXCR. The sample holds some 350,000 distinct CDR3 sequences, about 18% seen once. Sequencing was performed on peripheral blood. These receptors originate from an adult woman with stable Graves' hyperthyroidism. CDR3s include the opening cysteine and the closing phenylalanine or tryptophan. The D gene is left open where the match is weak. Rows may omit the clone size; those that give it use once, few, many or a size class.

J | size | D | V | CDR3 | DNA
TRBJ2-7 | many | . | TRBV4-2 | CASSQEGTIREQYF | TGTGCCAGCAGCCAAGAGGGAACTATTCGGGAGCAGTACTTC
TRBJ2-5 | many | . | TRBV18 | CASSRVQETQYF | TGTGCCAGCTCACGGGTTCAAGAGACCCAGTACTTC
TRBJ1-3 | many | . | TRBV28 | CASRETGSGNTIYF | TGTGCCAGCAGAGAGACAGGCTCTGGAAACACCATATATTTT
TRBJ2-7 | many | TRBD2 | TRBV6-5 | CASSYSWRPGLTPSYEQYF | TGTGCCAGCAGTTACTCATGGCGTCCGGGACTAACCCCATCCTACGAGCAGTACTTC
TRBJ1-1 | few | TRBD1 | TRBV30 | CAWDRVPNTEAFF | TGTGCCTGGGACAGGGTCCCGAACACTGAAGCTTTCTTT
TRBJ2-7 | many | . | TRBV20-1 | CSAGQTYEQYF | TGCAGTGCCGGACAGACCTACGAGCAGTACTTC
TRBJ2-5 | many | TRBD1 | TRBV28 | CASSLGGADRRQKTQYF | TGTGCCAGCAGTTTAGGTGGTGCGGACAGGCGCCAAAAGACCCAGTACTTC
TRBJ2-7 | many | TRBD2 | TRBV13 | CASSGRLAESSYEQYF | TGTGCCAGCAGCGGGAGACTAGCGGAGAGCTCCTACGAGCAGTACTTC
TRBJ2-2 | few | TRBD1 | TRBV6-4 | CASGTASNTGELFF | TGTGCCAGCGGGACAGCCTCGAACACCGGGGAGCTGTTTTTT
TRBJ2-3 | few | . | TRBV5-1 | CASSLNRAPDTQYF | TGCGCCAGCAGCTTGAACAGGGCCCCAGATACGCAGTATTTT
TRBJ1-1 | many | . | TRBV2 | CASSENGVLLNTEAFF | TGTGCCAGCAGTGAAAATGGGGTCTTACTGAACACTGAAGCTTTCTTT
TRBJ2-6 | many | . | TRBV5-6 | CASSLVSTSGANVLTF | TGTGCCAGCAGCTTGGTGTCCACCTCTGGGGCCAACGTCCTGACTTTC
TRBJ1-6 | many | . | TRBV7-9 | CASSADLSSPLHF | TGTGCCAGCAGCGCAGACCTGAGCTCACCCCTCCACTTT
TRBJ2-6 | . | . | TRBV12-3/TRBV12-4 | CASSLVDTGANVLTF | TGTGCCAGCAGTTTAGTAGACACTGGGGCCAACGTCCTGACTTTC